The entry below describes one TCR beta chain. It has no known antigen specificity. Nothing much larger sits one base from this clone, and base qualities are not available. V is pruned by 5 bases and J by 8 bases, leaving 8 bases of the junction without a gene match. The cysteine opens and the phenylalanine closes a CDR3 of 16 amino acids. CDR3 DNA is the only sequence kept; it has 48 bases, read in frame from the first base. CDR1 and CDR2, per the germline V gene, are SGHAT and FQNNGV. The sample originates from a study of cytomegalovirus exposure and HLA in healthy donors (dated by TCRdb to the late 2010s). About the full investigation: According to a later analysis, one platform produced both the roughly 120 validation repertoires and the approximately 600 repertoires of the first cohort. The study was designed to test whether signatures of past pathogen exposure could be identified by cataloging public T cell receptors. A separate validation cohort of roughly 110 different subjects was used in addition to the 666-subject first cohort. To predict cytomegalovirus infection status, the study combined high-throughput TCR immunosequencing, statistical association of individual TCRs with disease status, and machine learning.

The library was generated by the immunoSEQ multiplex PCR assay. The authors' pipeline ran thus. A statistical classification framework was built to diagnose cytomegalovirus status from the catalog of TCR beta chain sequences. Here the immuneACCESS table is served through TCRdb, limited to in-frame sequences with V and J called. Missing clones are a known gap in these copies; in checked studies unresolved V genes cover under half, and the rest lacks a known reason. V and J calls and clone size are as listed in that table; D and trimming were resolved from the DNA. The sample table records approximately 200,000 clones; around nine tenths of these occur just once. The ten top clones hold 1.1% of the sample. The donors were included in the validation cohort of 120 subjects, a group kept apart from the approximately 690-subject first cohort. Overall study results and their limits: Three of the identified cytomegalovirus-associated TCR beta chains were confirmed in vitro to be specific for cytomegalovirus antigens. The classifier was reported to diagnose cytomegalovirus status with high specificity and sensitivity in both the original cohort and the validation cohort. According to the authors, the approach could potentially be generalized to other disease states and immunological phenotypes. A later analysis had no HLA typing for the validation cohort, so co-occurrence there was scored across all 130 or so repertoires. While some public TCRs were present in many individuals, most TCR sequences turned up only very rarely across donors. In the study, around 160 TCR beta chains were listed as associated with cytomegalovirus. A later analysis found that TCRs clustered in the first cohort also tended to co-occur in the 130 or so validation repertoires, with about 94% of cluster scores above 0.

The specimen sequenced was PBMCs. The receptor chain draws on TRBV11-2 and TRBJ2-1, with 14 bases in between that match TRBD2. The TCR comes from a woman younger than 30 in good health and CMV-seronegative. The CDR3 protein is CASSGWTSGRRDEQFF. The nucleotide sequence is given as TGTGCCAGCAGCGGGTGGACTAGCGGGAGGAGGGATGAGCAGTTCTTC. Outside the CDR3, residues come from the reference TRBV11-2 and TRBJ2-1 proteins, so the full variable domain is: EAGVAQSPRYKIIEKRQSVAFWCNPISGHATLYWYQQILGQGPKLLIQFQNNGVVDDSQLPKDRFSAERLKGVDSTLKIQPAKLEDSAVYLCASSGWTSGRRDEQFFGPGTRLTVL.